This entry lists 10 T cell receptor beta chains sequenced from one sample in a study of blood T cell repertoires in COVID-19. Generated by immunoSEQ multiplex PCR, the TCRdb table keeps only in-frame clones and is missing some. The table includes 310,000 or so clones, over 75% detected once. The sequencing input was PBMCs or T cells enriched from blood (not recorded which). The receptors were sampled from a woman under 30 who had recovered from COVID-19.

Regarding this clone: Within the sample, other DNA sequences also encode this same CDR3. The V gene is TRBV19, the J gene TRBJ1-5; D is perhaps TRBD1 (5 bases). This CDR3 region has 14 residues. The V end lost 1 base, the J end lost 4 bases, and 8 bases lay between the germline ends. Per the germline V gene, CDR1 is LNHDA and CDR2 is SQIVND (reference sequence). CDR3: CASSIGAGNQPQHF. CDR3 bases: TGTGCCAGTAGTATAGGGGCAGGGAATCAGCCCCAGCATTTT. The variable domain in full, completed from reference TRBV19 and TRBJ1-5, reads DGGITQSPKYLFRKEGQNVTLSCEQNLNHDAMYWYRQDPGQGLRLIYYSQIVNDFQKGDIAEGYSVSREKKESFPLTVTSAQKNPTAFYLCASSIGAGNQPQHFGDGTRLSIL.

The CDR3 DNA is TGTGCCAGCAGTTACTCTACAGGTTCTGCCTACGAGCAGTACTTC. This sequence encodes CASSYSTGSAYEQYF. V is TRBV6-5 and J is TRBJ2-7; possibly TRBD1 for D (5 bases). CDR1 MNHEY and CDR2 SVGAGI come from the germline V gene. This CDR3 has 15 residues. V lost 0 bases and J lost 2, with 11 bases in between.

The V and J genes are TRBV6-1 and TRBJ2-7; perhaps TRBD2 as D (6 bases). Trimming removed 2 bases at V and 0 bases at J, with 11 bases between. CDR3 length equals 15 residues. The germline CDR1 and CDR2 sequences are MNHNS and SASEGT. CDR3 region: CASSESQTSSYEQYF. For the CDR3, the DNA is TGTGCCAGCAGTGAATCTCAGACTAGCTCCTACGAGCAGTACTTC.

This chain joins TRBV5-8 and TRBJ2-2; tentatively, D is TRBD2 (6 bases). Between the trimmed V and J ends, which lost 7 bases and 0 bases, there was a span of 13 bases. The CDR3 extends over 15 amino acids. CDR1 and CDR2 (germline): SGHTS, YDEGEE. This CDR3 reads CASRFPGANTGELFF. In DNA, the CDR3 is TGTGCCAGCCGTTTCCCGGGGGCGAACACCGGGGAGCTGTTTTTT.

This clone occurred once. This rearrangement joins TRBV6-5 to TRBJ2-1, with TRBD2 matching over 8 bases. V was clipped by 6 bases and J by 4 bases; unmatched bases: 8. The germline V gene has CDR1 MNHEY and CDR2 SVGAGI. The CDR3 has 15 amino acids. CDR3: CASSVTSGAYNEQFF. The CDR3 bases are TGTGCCAGCAGCGTTACTAGCGGAGCATACAATGAGCAGTTCTTC.

The chain carries TRBV28 and TRBJ1-5; possible D gene TRBD1, 5 bases. Germline CDR1 reads MDHEN; CDR2 reads SYDVKM. The CDR3 spans 16 residues. Trimming removed 3 bases at V and 7 bases at J, with 19 bases between. The CDR3 coding sequence is TGTGCCAGCAGTTTTGGGATAGGGGTAAAGGGGCAGCCCCAGCATTTT. The encoded protein is CASSFGIGVKGQPQHF.

The V and J genes are TRBV7-9 and TRBJ2-5, with a weak D call TRBD1 (7 bases). The CDR3 is made up of 19 amino acids. The germline V gene has CDR1 SEHNR and CDR2 FQNEAQ (reference sequence). V was shortened by 5 bases and J by 1 base, with 26 bases between the two germline ends. The chain's CDR3 is CASSPHPTEDRDSQETQYF. In DNA form, the CDR3 reads TGTGCCAGCAGCCCGCACCCGACTGAAGACAGGGACTCCCAAGAGACCCAGTACTTC.

The chain recombines TRBV21-1 with TRBJ1-1; TRBD1 is taken as the D call from the table, unchecked against the DNA. TRBV21-1 is a pseudogene locus. This CDR3 comprises 14 residues. The DNA for the CDR3 is TGTGCCACTACAGGGTGGAGGTGGGGCACTGAAGCTTTCTTT. Its protein product is CATTGWRWGTEAFF.

This chain connects TRBV2 to TRBJ1-4; D is uncertain. Trimming removed 7 bases at V and 1 base at J, with 4 bases between. The CDR3 is made up of 12 amino acids. In germline, CDR1 is SNHLY, CDR2 FYNNEI. CDR3 bases: TGTGCCAGCACCCGAACTAATGAAAAACTGTTTTTT. Its protein product is CASTRTNEKLFF. Full variable domain (remainder filled in from reference TRBV2 and TRBJ1-4): EPEVTQTPSHQVTQMGQEVILRCVPISNHLYFYWYRQILGQKVEFLVSFYNNEISEKSEIFDDQFSVERPDGSNFTLKIRSTKLEDSAMYFCASTRTNEKLFFGSGTQLSVL.

The chain recombines TRBV2 with TRBJ1-2, with D possibly being TRBD1 (6 bases). Trimming shortened V by 6 bases and J by 9 bases, and 17 bases separated the two germline ends. The CDR3 covers 13 residues. Germline V lookup: CDR1 SNHLY, CDR2 FYNNEI. Here the CDR3 DNA reads TGTGCCAGCAGCGCAGGACGGACAGATCGCTACACCTTC. Protein: CASSAGRTDRYTF. The full variable domain, its missing parts supplied by reference TRBV2 and TRBJ1-2, is EPEVTQTPSHQVTQMGQEVILRCVPISNHLYFYWYRQILGQKVEFLVSFYNNEISEKSEIFDDQFSVERPDGSNFTLKIRSTKLEDSAMYFCASSAGRTDRYTFGSGTRLTVV.